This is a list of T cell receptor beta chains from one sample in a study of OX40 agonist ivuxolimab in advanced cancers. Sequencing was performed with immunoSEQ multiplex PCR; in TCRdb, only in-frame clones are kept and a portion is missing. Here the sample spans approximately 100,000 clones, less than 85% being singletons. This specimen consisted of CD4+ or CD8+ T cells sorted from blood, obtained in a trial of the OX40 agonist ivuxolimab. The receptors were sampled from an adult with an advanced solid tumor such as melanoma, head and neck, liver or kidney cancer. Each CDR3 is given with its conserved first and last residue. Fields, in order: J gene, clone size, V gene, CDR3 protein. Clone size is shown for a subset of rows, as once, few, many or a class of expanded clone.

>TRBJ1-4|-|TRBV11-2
CASSLPTTGEPNEKLFF
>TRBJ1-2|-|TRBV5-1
CASSLGTNYGYTF
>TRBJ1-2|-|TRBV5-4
CASSLSGTGNYGYTF
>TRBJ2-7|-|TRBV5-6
CASSLALGSEQYF
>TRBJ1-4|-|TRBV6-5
CASSYLGTGGEKLFF
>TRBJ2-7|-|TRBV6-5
CASSHPGQNTYEQYF
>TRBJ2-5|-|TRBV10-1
CASRERVTDPTLLPRDF
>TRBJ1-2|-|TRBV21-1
CASSNLLGGFYGYTF
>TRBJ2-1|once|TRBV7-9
CASRTVNEQFF
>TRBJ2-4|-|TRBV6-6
CAGRSNRDSGNIQYF
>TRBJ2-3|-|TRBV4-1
CASSQGGGRAISTDTQYF
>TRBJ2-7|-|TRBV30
CAWSVMEGQRQYF
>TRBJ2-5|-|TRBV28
CASSGTNKGKTQYF
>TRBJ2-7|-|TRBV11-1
CASSLRQTQPYEQYF
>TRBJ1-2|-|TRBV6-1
CASSPNAPGGNGYTF
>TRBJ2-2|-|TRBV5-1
CASSLGQGDTGELFF
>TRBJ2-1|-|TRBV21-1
CASSGSRVRGQFF
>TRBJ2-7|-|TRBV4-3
CASSQAQAGAYEQYF
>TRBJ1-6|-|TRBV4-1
CASSQYETGGHSPLHF
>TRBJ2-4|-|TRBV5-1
CASPGRAKNIQYF
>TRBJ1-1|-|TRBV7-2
CASSYRLGNTEAFF
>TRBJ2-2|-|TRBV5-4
CASSPGLFANTGELFF
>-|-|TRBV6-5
CASRRTGLYEQYF
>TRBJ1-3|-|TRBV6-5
CASSYGQGSGNTIYF
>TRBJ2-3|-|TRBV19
CASKGLAGGMTDTQYF
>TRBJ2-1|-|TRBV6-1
CASSDASGGSYNEQFF
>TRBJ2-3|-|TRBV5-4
CASSRPSGGARTDTQYF
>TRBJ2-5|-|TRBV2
CASSEAGAQQETQYF
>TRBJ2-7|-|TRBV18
CASSPRPPGWSSYEQYF
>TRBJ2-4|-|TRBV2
CASSSPQAKNIQYF
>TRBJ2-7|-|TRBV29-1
CSVVGPGEQYF
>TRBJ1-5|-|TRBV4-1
CASSQLTGGSNQPQHF
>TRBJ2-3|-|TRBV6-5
CASSRQGKDTQYF
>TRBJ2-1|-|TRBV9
CASRPLGTGGHNEQFF
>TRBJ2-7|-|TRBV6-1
CASSDPGTNYEQYF
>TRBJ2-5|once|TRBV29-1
CSVDYTGGMETQYF
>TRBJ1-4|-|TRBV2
CASSSERRVPNEKLFF
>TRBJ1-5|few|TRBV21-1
CASSNDRTQHF
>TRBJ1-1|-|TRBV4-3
CASSQRGGEAFF
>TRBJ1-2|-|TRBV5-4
CASNLDGGGSSYGYTF
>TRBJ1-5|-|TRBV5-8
CASSLQGGNQPQHF
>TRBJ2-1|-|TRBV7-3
CASSSRSGGSRGEQFF
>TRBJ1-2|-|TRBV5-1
CASSLAGRANGYTF
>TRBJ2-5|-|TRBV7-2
CASSPGSGGGETQYF
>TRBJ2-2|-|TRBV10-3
CAISDFGQNTGELFF
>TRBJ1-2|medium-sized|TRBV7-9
CASSLWGGGYTF
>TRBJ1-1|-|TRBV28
CASRRVSPEAFF